The sequence of this T cell receptor beta chain was determined in a study of cytomegalovirus exposure and HLA in healthy donors. The primer mix had 60 Vbeta and 13 Jbeta primers. Data came from immunoSEQ multiplex PCR; TCRdb stores just in-frame clones and leaves some out. The data hold 150,000 or so clones, with 75% observed a single time. Germline V gene lookup returns CDR1 SQVTM and CDR2 ANQGSEA. The length of the CDR3 is 14 residues. V shed 7 bases and J 2 bases; nucleotides not matched to a gene: 8. The TCR was taken from a man in his forties or fifties in good health and CMV-seronegative. The rearrangement uses TRBV29-1 and TRBJ2-5; 9 nucleotides match TRBD1. The source material was PBMCs. The CDR3 protein is CSDSGQGNQETQYF. CDR3 DNA sequence: TGCAGCGACTCGGGACAGGGAAATCAAGAGACCCAGTACTTC.